The 2 T cell receptor beta chains below come from one sample, sequenced in a study of blood T cells in healthy people across ages. It was with a sample-barcoded 5' primer and a J-beta primer mix that a second PCR of roughly 7 to 12 cycles was run. TCRdb re-called the 5' RACE reads through MiXCR, storing one row per CDR3 protein. The table lists more than 550,000 distinct CDR3 sequences, approximately 21% of them singletons. The sequenced material came from blood. These receptors came from a man between 70 and 80 years old in good health.

The chain combines TRBV28 with TRBJ1-4, with a possible D match to TRBD1 (5 bases). This CDR3 is built from 13 residues. The germline gives CDR1 MDHEN, CDR2 SYDVKM. V lost 7 bases to trimming and J lost 6 bases, with 12 bases between them. The CDR3 DNA is TGTGCCAGCAACGCCCAGGGAGATGAAAAACTGTTTTTT. Translating gives CASNAQGDEKLFF.

This clonotype was counted at least ten times. The chain couples TRBV4-1 to TRBJ2-3, with 9 nucleotides matching TRBD1. CDR1 is MGHRA, CDR2 YSYEKL, per germline. This CDR3 region has 16 residues. V lost 3 bases and J lost 4; bases outside the gene matches: 8. The CDR3 reads CASSHAKGQGPDTQYF. In nucleotides, the CDR3 is TGCGCCAGCAGCCATGCTAAGGGACAGGGACCAGATACGCAGTATTTT.